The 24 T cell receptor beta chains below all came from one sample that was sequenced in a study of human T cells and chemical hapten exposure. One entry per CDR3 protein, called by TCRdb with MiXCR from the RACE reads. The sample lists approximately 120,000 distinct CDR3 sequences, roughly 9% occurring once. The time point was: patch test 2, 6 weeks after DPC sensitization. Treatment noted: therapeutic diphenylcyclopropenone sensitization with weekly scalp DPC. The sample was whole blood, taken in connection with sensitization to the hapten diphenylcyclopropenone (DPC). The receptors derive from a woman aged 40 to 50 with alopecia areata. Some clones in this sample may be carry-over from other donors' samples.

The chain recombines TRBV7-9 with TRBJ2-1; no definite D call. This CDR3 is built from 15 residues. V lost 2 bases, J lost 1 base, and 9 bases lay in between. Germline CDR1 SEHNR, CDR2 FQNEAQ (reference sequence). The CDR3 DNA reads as TGTGCCAGCAGCTTAAATGGCGGATCCTACAATGAGCAGTTCTTC. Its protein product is CASSLNGGSYNEQFF. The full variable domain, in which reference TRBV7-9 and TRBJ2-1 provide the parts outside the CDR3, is DTGVSQNPRHKITKRGQNVTFRCDPISEHNRLYWYRQTLGQGPEFLTYFQNEAQLEKSRLLSDRFSAERPKGSFSTLEIQRTEQGDSAMYLCASSLNGGSYNEQFFGPGTRLTVL.

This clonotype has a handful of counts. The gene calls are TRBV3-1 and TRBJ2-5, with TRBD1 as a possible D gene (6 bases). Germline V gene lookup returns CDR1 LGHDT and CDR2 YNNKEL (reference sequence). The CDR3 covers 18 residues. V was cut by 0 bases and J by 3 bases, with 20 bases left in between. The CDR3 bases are TGTGCCAGCAGCCAAGAAATCAGCAGGGGCGGTCGAAAAGAGACCCAGTACTTC. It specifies CASSQEISRGGRKETQYF.

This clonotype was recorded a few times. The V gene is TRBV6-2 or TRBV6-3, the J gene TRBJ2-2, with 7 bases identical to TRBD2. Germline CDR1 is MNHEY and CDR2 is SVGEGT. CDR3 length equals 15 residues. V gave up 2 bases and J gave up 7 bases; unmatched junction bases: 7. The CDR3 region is CASSYPGGGIGELFF. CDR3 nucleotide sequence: TGTGCCAGCAGTTACCCGGGAGGAGGCATCGGGGAGCTGTTTTTT.

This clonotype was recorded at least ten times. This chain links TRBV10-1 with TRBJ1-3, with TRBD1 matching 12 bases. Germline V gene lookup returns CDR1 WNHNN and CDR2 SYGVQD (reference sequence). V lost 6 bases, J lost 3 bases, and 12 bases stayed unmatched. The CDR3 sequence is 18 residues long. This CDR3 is CASSRDRGLSDRGNTIYF. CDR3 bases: TGCGCCAGCAGCCGGGACAGGGGGCTTTCTGATCGTGGAAACACCATATATTTT.

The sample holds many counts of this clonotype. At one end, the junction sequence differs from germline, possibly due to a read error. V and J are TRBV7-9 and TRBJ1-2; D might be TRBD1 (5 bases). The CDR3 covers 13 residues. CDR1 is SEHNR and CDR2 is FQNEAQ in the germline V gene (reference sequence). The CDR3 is CASSFYPGPESFF. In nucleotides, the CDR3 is TGTGCCAGCAGCTTCTACCCGGGGCCCGAATCGTTTTTC.

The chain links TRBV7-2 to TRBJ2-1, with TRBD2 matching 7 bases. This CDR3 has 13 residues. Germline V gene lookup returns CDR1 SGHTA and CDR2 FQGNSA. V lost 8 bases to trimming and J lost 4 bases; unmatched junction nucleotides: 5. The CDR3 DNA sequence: TGTGCCAGCCGACTCGGGGGGTACAATGAGCAGTTCTTC. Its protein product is CASRLGGYNEQFF.

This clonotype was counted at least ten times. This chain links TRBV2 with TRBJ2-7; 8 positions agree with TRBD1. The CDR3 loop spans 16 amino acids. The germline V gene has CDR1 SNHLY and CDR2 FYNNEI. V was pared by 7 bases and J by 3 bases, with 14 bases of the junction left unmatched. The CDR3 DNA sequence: TGTGCCAGCAATGGGGACGTTCGGACAGGGAACTACGAGCAGTACTTC. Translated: CASNGDVRTGNYEQYF.

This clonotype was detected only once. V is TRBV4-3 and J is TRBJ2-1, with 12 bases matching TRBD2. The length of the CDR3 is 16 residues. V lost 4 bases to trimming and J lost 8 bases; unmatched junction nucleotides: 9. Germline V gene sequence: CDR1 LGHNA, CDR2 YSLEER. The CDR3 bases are TGCGCCAGCAGCCGCCTAGCGGGGGGGCCAGGTGATGAGCAGTTCTTC. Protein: CASSRLAGGPGDEQFF.

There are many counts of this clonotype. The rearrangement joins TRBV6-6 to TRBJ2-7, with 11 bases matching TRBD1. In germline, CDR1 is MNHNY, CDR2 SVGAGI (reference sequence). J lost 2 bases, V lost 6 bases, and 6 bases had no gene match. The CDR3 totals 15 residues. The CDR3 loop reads CASSGQGARAYEQYF. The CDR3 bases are TGTGCCAGCAGCGGACAGGGGGCGAGAGCCTACGAGCAGTACTTC.

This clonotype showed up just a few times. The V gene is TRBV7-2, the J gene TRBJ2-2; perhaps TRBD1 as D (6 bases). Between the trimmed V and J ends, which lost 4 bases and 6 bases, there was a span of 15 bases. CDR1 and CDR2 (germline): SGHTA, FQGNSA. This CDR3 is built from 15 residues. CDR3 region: CASSSTGFGAGELFF. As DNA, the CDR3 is TGTGCCAGCAGCTCAACAGGGTTTGGCGCCGGGGAGCTGTTTTTT.

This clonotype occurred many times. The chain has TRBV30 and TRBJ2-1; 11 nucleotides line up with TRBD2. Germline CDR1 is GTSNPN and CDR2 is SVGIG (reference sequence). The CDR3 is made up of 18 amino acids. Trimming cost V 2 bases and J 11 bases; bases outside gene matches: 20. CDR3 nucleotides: TGTGCCTGGAGTTCAGAACTAGCGGGGGCCGTCTTTACCGAGCAGCAGTTCTTC. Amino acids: CAWSSELAGAVFTEQQFF.

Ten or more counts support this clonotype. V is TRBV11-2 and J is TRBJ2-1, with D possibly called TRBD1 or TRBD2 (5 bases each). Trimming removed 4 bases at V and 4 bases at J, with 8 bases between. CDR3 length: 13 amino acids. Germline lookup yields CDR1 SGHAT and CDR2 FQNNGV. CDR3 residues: CASSWDGYNEQFF. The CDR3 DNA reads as TGTGCCAGCAGCTGGGACGGATACAATGAGCAGTTCTTC. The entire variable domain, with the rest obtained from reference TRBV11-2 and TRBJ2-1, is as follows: EAGVAQSPRYKIIEKRQSVAFWCNPISGHATLYWYQQILGQGPKLLIQFQNNGVVDDSQLPKDRFSAERLKGVDSTLKIQPAKLEDSAVYLCASSWDGYNEQFFGPGTRLTVL.

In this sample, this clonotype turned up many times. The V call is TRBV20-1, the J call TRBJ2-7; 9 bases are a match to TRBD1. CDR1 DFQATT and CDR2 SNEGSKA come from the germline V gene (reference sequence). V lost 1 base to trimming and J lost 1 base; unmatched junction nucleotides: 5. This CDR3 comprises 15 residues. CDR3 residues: CSARAGDRASYEQYF. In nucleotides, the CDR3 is TGCAGTGCTAGAGCGGGGGACAGGGCTTCCTACGAGCAGTACTTC.

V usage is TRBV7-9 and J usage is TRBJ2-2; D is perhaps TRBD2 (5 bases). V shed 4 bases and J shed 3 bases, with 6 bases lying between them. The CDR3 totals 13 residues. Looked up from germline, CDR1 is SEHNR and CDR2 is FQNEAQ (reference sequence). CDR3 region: CASSWTDTGELFF. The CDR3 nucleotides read TGTGCCAGCAGCTGGACTGACACCGGGGAGCTGTTTTTT.

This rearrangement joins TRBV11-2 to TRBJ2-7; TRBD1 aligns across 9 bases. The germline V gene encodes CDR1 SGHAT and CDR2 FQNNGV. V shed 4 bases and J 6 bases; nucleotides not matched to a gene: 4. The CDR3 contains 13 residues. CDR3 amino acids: CASSSTGGTEQYF. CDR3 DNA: TGTGCCAGCAGCTCAACAGGGGGCACCGAGCAGTACTTC.

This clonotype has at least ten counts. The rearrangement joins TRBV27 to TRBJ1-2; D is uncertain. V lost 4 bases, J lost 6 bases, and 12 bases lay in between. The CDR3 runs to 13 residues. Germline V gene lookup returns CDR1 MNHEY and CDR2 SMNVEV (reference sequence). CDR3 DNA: TGTGCCAGCAGTTCGAACGGTCTACATGGCTACACCTTC. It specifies CASSSNGLHGYTF.

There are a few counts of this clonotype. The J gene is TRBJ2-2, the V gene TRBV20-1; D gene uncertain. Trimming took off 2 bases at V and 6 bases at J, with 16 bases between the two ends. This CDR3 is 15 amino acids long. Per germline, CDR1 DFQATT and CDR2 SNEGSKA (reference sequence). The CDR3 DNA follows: TGCAGTGCTAGAACTGTGTTAGGCGGCGCCGGGGAGCTGTTTTTT. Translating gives CSARTVLGGAGELFF.

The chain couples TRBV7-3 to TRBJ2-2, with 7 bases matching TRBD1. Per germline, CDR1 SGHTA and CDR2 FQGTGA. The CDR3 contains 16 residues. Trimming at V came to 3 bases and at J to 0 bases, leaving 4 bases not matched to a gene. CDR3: CASSFPGQSNTGELFF. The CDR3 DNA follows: TGTGCCAGCAGCTTCCCGGGACAGTCGAACACCGGGGAGCTGTTTTTT.

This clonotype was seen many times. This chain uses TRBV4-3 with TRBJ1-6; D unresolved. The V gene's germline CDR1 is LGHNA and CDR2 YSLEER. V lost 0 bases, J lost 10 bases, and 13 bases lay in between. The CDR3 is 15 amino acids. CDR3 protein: CASSQEWHPGSPLHF. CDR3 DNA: TGCGCCAGCAGCCAAGAATGGCACCCGGGGTCACCCCTCCACTTT.

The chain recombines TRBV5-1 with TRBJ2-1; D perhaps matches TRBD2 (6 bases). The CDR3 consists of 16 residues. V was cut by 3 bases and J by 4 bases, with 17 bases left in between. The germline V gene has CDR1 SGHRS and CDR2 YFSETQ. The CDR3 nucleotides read TGCGCCAGCAGCTCCCTGCAAAGTGGGGGGTACAATGAGCAGTTCTTC. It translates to CASSSLQSGGYNEQFF.

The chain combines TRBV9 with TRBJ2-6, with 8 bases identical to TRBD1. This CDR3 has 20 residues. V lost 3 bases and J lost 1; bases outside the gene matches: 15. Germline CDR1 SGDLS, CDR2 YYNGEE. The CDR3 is CASSAGWDRSSSSGANVLTF. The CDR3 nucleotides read TGTGCCAGCAGCGCCGGATGGGACAGGAGTTCATCTTCTGGGGCCAACGTCCTGACTTTC.

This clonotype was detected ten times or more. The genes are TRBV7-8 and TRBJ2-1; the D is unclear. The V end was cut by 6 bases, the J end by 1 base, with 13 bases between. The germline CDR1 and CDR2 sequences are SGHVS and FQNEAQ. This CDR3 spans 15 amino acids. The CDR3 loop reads CASSNLFRSYNEQFF. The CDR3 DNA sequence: TGTGCCAGCAGTAACCTATTCCGTTCCTACAATGAGCAGTTCTTC.

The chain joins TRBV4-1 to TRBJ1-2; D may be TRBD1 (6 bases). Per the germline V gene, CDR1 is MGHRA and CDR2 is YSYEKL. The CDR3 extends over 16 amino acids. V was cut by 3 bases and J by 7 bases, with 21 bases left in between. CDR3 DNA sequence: TGCGCCAGCAGCCATCCCCCTGGTCAGGGGCTAGGTGGCTACACCTTC. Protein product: CASSHPPGQGLGGYTF.

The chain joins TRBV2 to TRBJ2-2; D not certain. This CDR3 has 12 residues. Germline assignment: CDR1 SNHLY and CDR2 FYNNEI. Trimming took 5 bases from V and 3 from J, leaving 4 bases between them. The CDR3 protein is CASSRDTGELFF. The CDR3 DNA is TGTGCCAGCAGTAGGGACACCGGGGAGCTGTTTTTT.